This TCR beta chain was identified in a study (dated by TCRdb to the mid-2010s). With regard to the full study: Whether tumor-infiltrating Tregs in breast cancer are recruited from blood Tregs or converted in situ from other CD4+ T cell subsets was tested.

Amplification of full-length TCR variable regions was done by 5' RACE PCR using constant-region reverse primers, and this step was followed by semi-nested PCR with Nested Universal Primer A. The ReliaPrep RNA Cell Miniprep System was used to extract total RNA, which was then reverse transcribed into 5'RACE-ready cDNA with the SMARTer RACE 5'/3' Kit. An Illumina MiSeq was used to sequence the full-length TCR alpha and beta libraries, which had been barcoded with multiplex adaptors. On the study's bioinformatics: For each of nine subset-tissue groups, sequencing data from the five patients were pooled, and the groups were then compared using unsupervised clustering of TCR gene usage. Repertoire similarity was calculated with the Morisita-Horn index, weighting shared sequences by their contribution to each repertoire. The public reads were quality trimmed at Q25 with fastp and then assembled into clones with MiXCR by TCRdb, keeping productive beta chains. Rows matching on CDR3 protein sequence are summarized as one entry with the most common DNA and genes. TCRdb's processing, not the study's, gives the V and J calls here. The sample records approximately 44,000 distinct CDR3 sequences, 29% of which are singletons. Roughly 4% of the sample is in the top ten clones.

The CDR3 holds 14 amino acids from the cysteine to the phenylalanine. Only the CDR3 region is kept as DNA, spanning 42 bases read in frame from base 1. The germline V gene gives CDR1 as SQVTM and CDR2 as ANQGSEA. For this chain, trimming is 1 base at the V end and 5 bases at the J end, and the number of junction bases without a gene match is 4. Memory CD4+ T cells were isolated as CD4+CD45RO+CD25- cells. Tregs, naive and memory CD4+ T cells from tumor, blood and ipsilateral draining lymph nodes of a handful of breast cancer patients underwent full-length TCR alpha and beta sequencing. Tumor tissue, along with lymph nodes from ipsilateral axillary dissection, was perfused with PBS, minced, and then digested using collagenase I and hyaluronidase. Ficoll density gradient centrifugation was used to isolate mononuclear cells from either lymph nodes or around 50 ml of peripheral blood. FACS confirmed that the sorted cell populations were more than 90% pure.

On the study overall, not on this receptor specifically: Validation in the larger cohort was restricted to a single TCR beta V-J rearrangement rather than whole repertoires. The TCR alpha and beta sequences of tumor-infiltrating Tregs showed the greatest overlap with tumor naive CD4+ T cells, followed by blood naive CD4+ T cells. In terms of TCR gene usage, tumor memory CD4+ T cells clustered together with blood and lymph node memory CD4+ cells, as well as with lymph node naive CD4+ cells.

Details on this clonotype: Its antigen remains undetermined. Qualities for individual bases were not recorded, and no much larger clone is one base off.

The specimen sequenced was memory CD4+ T cells sorted from a lymph node. Interpreted using the paper, the cell subset or site label stands for: memory CD4+ T cells, CD4+CD45RO+CD25-. This TCR was sampled from a female donor with breast cancer. This sequence uses TRBV29-1 and TRBJ1-2, with 10 middle bases fitting TRBD1. The CDR3: CSVEGADRGYGYTF. The sequenced DNA: TGCAGCGTTGAAGGGGCGGACAGGGGGTATGGCTACACCTTC.